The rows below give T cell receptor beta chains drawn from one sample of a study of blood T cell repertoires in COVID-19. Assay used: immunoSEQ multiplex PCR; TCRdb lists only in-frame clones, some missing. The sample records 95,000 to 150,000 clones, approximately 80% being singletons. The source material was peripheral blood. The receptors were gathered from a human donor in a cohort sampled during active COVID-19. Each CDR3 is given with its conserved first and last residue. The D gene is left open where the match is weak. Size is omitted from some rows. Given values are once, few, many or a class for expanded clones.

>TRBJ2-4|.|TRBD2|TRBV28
TGTGCCAGCAGCCAGACTAGCGGGGGAGCCAAAAACATTCAGTACTTC
CASSQTSGGAKNIQYF
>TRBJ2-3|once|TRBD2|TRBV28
TGTGCCAGCAGAGATAGCGGGACTAACACAGATACGCAGTATTTT
CASRDSGTNTDTQYF
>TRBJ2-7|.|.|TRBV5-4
TGTGCCAGCAGCTTGGCCTCGGGTCCCGACGAGCAGTACTTC
CASSLASGPDEQYF
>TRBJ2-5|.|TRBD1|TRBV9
TGTGCCAGCAGCCCAAGGGACAGCCAAGAGACCCAGTACTTC
CASSPRDSQETQYF
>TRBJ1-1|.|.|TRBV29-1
TGCAGCGCTATAGGACGAGGGGGCACTGAAGCTTTCTTT
CSAIGRGGTEAFF
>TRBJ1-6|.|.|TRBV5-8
TGTGCCAGCACCATACTATTAGGGGGTACTTCACCCCTCCACTTT
CASTILLGGTSPLHF
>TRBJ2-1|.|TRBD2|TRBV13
TGTGCCAGCAGCCCTCGGACTAGTCGTCCGAATGAGCAGTTCTTC
CASSPRTSRPNEQFF
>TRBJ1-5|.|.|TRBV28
TGTGCCAGCACCATAGGGAGGGGCAATCAGCCCCAGCATTTT
CASTIGRGNQPQHF
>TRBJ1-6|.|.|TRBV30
TGTGCCTGGAGTGTACAGGATTCACCCCTCCACTTT
CAWSVQDSPLHF
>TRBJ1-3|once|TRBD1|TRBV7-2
TGTGCCAGCAGCTTTACTGGACAGGGGCGGAGGGGAAACACCATATATTTT
CASSFTGQGRRGNTIYF
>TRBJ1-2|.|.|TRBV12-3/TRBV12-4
TGTGCCAGCAGCCTTACTACCAGTGGGGCCACCTTC
CASSLTTSGATF
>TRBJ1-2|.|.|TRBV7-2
TGTGCCAGCAGCTCTACGACAGGCAACTATGGCTACACCTTC
CASSSTTGNYGYTF
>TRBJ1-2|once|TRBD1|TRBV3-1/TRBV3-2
TGTGCCAGCAGGCACACAGGGGGCGATGAAGGCTACACCTTC
CASRHTGGDEGYTF
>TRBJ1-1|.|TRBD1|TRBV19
TGTGCCAGTAGCCCGGGACAGGGGCGGGCTTTCTTT
CASSPGQGRAFF
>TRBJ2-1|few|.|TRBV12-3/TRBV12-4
TGTGCCAGCAGTCTCATAACAGGCAATGAGCAGTTCTTC
CASSLITGNEQFF
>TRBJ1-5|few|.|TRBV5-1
TGCGCCAGCAGCTTGGACGGTGGCAATCAGCCCCAGCATTTT
CASSLDGGNQPQHF
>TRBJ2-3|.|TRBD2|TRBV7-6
TGTGCCAGCAGCCTCGCCGGGACTAGCGGGAGGGCCAATACGCAGTATTTT
CASSLAGTSGRANTQYF
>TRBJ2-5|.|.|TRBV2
TGTGCCAGCAGCCGTAACGGGGTTCAAGAGACCCAGTACTTC
CASSRNGVQETQYF
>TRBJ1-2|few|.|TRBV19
TGTGCCAGTAGTATGCAGAGCGGGAGCGAAAACTATGGCTACACCTTC
CASSMQSGSENYGYTF
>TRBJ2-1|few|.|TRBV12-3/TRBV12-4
TGTGCCAGCAGTTCATCTAGCGTCCAGAGTGTGTTCTTC
CASSSSSVQSVFF
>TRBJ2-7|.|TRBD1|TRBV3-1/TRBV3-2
TGTGCCAGCAGCCGCGACAGGGTGGGCGAGCAGTACTTC
CASSRDRVGEQYF
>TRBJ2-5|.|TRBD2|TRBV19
TGTGCCAGTAGTATAGGAGTGGGGGGGTTGGGTCAGACCCAGTACTTC
CASSIGVGGLGQTQYF
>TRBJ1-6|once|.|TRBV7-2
TGTGCCAGCAGCTTCGGGATCCCTCGGGATTCACCCCTCCACTTT
CASSFGIPRDSPLHF
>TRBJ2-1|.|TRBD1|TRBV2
TGTGCCAGCAGTGACCGGACAGGGGGACCCTACAATGAGCAGTTCTTC
CASSDRTGGPYNEQFF
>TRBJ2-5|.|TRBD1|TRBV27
TGTGCCACCAAACAGGGGGACAGCCGCGAGACCCAGTACTTC
CATKQGDSRETQYF
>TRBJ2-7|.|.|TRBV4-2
TGTGCCAGCAGCCAAGGGGACTTATCATCCTACGAGCAGTACTTC
CASSQGDLSSYEQYF
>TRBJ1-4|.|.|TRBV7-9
TGTGCCAGCAGTCCCGGACTTAGGAAGGATGAAAAACTGTTTTTT
CASSPGLRKDEKLFF
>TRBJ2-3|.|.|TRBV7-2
TGTGCCAGCAGCTTTCGGCGGGGTCAAACCACAGATACGCAGTATTTT
CASSFRRGQTTDTQYF
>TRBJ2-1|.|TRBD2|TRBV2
TGTGCCAGCTTGACCGGGGGGGCCCATGAGCAGTTCTTC
CASLTGGAHEQFF
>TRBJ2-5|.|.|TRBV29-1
TGCAGCGTTGATGTTGGTTTTACGGCCCAGTACTTC
CSVDVGFTAQYF
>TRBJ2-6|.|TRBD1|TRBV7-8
TGTGCCAGCAGCTCCCGGACAGGCGCTACCTCTGGGGCCAACGTCCTGACTTTC
CASSSRTGATSGANVLTF
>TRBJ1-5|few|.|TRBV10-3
TGTGCCATCAGTGAAGCGGCGGACGATAGCAATCAGCCCCAGCATTTT
CAISEAADDSNQPQHF
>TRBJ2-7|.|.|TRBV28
TGTGCCAGCAGTACCTTCAGGGGCGTTGCCGAGCAGTACTTC
CASSTFRGVAEQYF
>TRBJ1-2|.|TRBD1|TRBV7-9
TGTGCCAGCAGCACCCGACAGGGCTATGGCTACACCTTC
CASSTRQGYGYTF
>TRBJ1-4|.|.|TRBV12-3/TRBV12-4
TGTGCCAGCAGCCAGGGGATCGGAAAACTGTTTTTT
CASSQGIGKLFF
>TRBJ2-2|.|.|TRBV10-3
TGTGCCATCAGTGAGTCCGGCAGGGACACCGGGGAGCTGTTTTTT
CAISESGRDTGELFF
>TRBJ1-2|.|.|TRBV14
TGTGCCAGCAGCCAAATCGGCCCGTCCTCGAACCGAGGAACTCTCTATGGCTACACCTTC
CASSQIGPSSNRGTLYGYTF
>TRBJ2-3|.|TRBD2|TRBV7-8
TGTGCCAGCAGCTTAGTAGTCTGGGGACTAGCGGGGGTCACAGATACGCAGTATTTT
CASSLVVWGLAGVTDTQYF
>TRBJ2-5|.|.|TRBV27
TGTGCCAGCAGTTTATCGGGGGGGACCCAGTACTTC
CASSLSGGTQYF
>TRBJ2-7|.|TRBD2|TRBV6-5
TGTGCCAGCAGTTACCGGTCATCAGCGGGGGCCTACGAGCAGTACTTC
CASSYRSSAGAYEQYF
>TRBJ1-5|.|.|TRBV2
TGTGCCAGCAGTGAAGCGAGGGGGGGTAATGGTCAGCCCCAGCATTTT
CASSEARGGNGQPQHF
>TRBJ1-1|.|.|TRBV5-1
TGCGCCAGCAGCCGTCAGGGGACTGAAGCTTTCTTT
CASSRQGTEAFF
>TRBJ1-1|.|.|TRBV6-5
TGTGCCACCACCCGGGAAGTTTACACTGAAGCTTTCTTT
CATTREVYTEAFF
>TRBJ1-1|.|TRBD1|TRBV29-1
TGCAGCGCCGCAAGACAGGGAGGCCCGAACACTGAAGCTTTCTTT
CSAARQGGPNTEAFF
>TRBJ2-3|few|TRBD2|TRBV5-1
TGCGCCAGCAGCTTGGCCCTTAGCGGGGTTACCACAGATACGCAGTATTTT
CASSLALSGVTTDTQYF
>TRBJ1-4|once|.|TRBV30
TGTGCCTGGTCAAGTGTCAGTGAAAAACTGTTTTTT
CAWSSVSEKLFF
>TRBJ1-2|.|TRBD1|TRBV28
TGTGCCACCGGGACAGGGGGATTTGTCACCTATGGCTACACCTTC
CATGTGGFVTYGYTF
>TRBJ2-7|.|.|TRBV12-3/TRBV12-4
TGTGCCAGCAGTTTAAGCCCCACCGAGCAGTACTTC
CASSLSPTEQYF
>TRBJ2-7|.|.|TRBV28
TGTGCCAGCAGTTACACCTACGCAGGGACCTACGAGCAGTACTTC
CASSYTYAGTYEQYF
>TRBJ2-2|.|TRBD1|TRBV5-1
TGCGCCAGCAGCCCTGGGACAGGGGTGAACACCGGGGAGCTGTTTTTT
CASSPGTGVNTGELFF
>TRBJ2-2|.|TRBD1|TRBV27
TGTGCCAGCAGATCTTACAGGGGGCGCGGCGGGGAGCTGTTTTTT
CASRSYRGRGGELFF
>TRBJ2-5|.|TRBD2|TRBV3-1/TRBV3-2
TGTGCCAGCAGCCACCTCTTAGCGGGGGGAACCCAAGAGACCCAGTACTTC
CASSHLLAGGTQETQYF
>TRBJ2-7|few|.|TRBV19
TGTGCCAGTAGTATTGGGCAGGGTCACTCCTACGAGCAGTACTTC
CASSIGQGHSYEQYF
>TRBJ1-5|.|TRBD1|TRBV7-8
TGTGCCAGCAGCTTAGGGACAGGGGGCGACGGCAATCAGCCCCAGCATTTT
CASSLGTGGDGNQPQHF
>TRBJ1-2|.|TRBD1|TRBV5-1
TGCGCCAGCAGTCCCCAGGGGGACTATGGCTACACCTTC
CASSPQGDYGYTF
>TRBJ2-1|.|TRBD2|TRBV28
TGTGCCAGCAGACCACTAGCGGGTTTGTCCCGTGGCTCCTACAATGAGCAGTTCTTC
CASRPLAGLSRGSYNEQFF
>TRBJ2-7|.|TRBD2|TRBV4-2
TGTGCCAGCAGCCAAGCGTTAGGTAGCGGGAGTTCAGACGAGCAGTACTTC
CASSQALGSGSSDEQYF